This entry features one TCR beta chain sequence. Its specificity is not known. The repertoire was sequenced with immunoSEQ multiplex PCR; TCRdb's copy has only in-frame clones and lacks some. The sample holds more than 90,000 clones, about four fifths seen once. The data are from a study of T cell responses to AZD1222 COVID-19 vaccine. Background on the study: Recipients boosted at about 4 weeks or about 12 weeks are pooled. Study-wide points: Baseline seropositives among AZD1222 recipients totaled only five to seven. Donors skewed white British and female; clonal diversity was possibly underestimated. Repertoires in all cases were sampled only once the peak T cell response had passed.

The CDR3 length is 15 residues. V was trimmed by 2 bases and J by 0 bases, leaving 9 bases between them. Looked up from germline, CDR1 is SGHRS and CDR2 is YFSETQ. The chain recombines TRBV5-1 with TRBJ1-3, with D unresolved. The sequenced sample was peripheral blood, obtained on day 0 of AZD1222 vaccination. The sequence derives from an adult in good health. For the CDR3, the DNA is TGCGCCAGCAGCTTTGACGGGAACTCTGGAAACACCATATATTTT. This sequence encodes CASSFDGNSGNTIYF. Based on the CDR3 plus reference TRBV5-1 and TRBJ1-3, the full variable domain is KAGVTQTPRYLIKTRGQQVTLSCSPISGHRSVSWYQQTPGQGLQFLFEYFSETQRNKGNFPGRFSGRQFSNSRSEMNVSTLELGDSALYLCASSFDGNSGNTIYFGEGSWLTVV.